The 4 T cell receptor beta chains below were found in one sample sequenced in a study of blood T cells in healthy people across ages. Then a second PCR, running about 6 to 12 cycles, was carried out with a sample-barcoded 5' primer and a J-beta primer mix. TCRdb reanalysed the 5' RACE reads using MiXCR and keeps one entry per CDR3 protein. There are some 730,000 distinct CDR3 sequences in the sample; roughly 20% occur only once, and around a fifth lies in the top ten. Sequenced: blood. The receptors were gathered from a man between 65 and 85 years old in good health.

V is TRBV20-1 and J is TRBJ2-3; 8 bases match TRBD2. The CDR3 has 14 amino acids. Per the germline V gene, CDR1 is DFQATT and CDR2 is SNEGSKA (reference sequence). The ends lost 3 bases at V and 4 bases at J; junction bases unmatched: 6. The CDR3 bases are TGCAGTGCTAGCACCGGGAGGGCATCAGATACGCAGTATTTT. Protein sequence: CSASTGRASDTQYF.

CDR3 residues: CSGRDRGTDTQYF. Written as DNA, the CDR3 is TGCAGTGGGCGGGACAGGGGGACAGATACGCAGTATTTT. The rearrangement joins TRBV20-1 to TRBJ2-3; 11 bases are a match to TRBD1. This CDR3 has 13 residues. Trimming cost V 7 bases and J 3 bases; bases outside gene matches: 3. Germline V CDR1 and CDR2: DFQATT, SNEGSKA (reference sequence).

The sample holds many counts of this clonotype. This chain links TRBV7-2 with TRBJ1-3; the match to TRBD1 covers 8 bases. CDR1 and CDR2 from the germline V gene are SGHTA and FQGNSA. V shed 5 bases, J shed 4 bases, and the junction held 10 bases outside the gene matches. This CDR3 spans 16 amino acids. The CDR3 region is CASSAQTGGSGNTIYF. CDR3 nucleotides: TGTGCCAGCAGCGCCCAAACAGGGGGTTCGGGAAACACCATATATTTT.

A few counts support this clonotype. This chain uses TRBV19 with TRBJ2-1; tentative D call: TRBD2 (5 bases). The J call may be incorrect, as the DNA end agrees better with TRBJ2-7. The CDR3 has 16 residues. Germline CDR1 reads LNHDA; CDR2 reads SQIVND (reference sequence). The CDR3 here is CASSIDPLRESYEQYV. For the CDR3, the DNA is TGTGCCAGTAGTATAGATCCCCTACGGGAAAGCTACGAGCAGTACGTC.